The next 26 T cell receptor beta chains were all read from a single sample in a study of T-cell memory formation after mild COVID-19. MiXCR, applied by TCRdb to the 5' RACE reads, yields one record per CDR3 protein. Here the sample spans over 45,000 distinct CDR3 sequences, roughly a quarter being singletons. Input material: PBMCs or a T cell subset sorted from them (not recorded which). The receptors here all came from a man younger than 35 who had mild COVID-19 (a few samples of this study predate the infection). Cell type and time point are not known.

V gene TRBV5-1 combines with J gene TRBJ2-5, with a weak D call TRBD2 (5 bases). V was cut by 0 bases and J by 1 base, with 7 bases left in between. CDR3 size: 14 residues. CDR1 is SGHRS, CDR2 YFSETQ, per germline. The CDR3 coding sequence is TGCGCCAGCAGCTTGGCCGCGGGCCAAGAGACCCAGTACTTC. It specifies CASSLAAGQETQYF.

The chain combines TRBV11-3 with TRBJ2-1; D gene uncertain. The CDR3 length is 13 residues. V dropped 4 bases and J dropped 7 bases, with 11 bases sitting between them. Germline CDR1 and CDR2: SGHNT and YENEEA. The CDR3 sequence: CASSWSHGNEQFF. The CDR3 DNA reads TGTGCCAGCAGCTGGTCACACGGAAATGAGCAGTTCTTC.

V gene TRBV10-3 combines with J gene TRBJ2-7; a possible D gene is TRBD2 (6 bases). Trimming removed 0 bases at V and 1 base at J, with 7 bases between. CDR3 size: 14 residues. Germline V gene lookup returns CDR1 ENHRY and CDR2 SYGVKD. CDR3: CAISESGGSYEQYV. CDR3 sequence (DNA): TGTGCCATCAGTGAGTCGGGAGGTTCCTACGAGCAGTACGTC.

The sample holds many counts of this clonotype. This chain connects TRBV6-2 or TRBV6-3 to TRBJ2-2, with a possible D match to TRBD1 (6 bases). The length of the CDR3 is 16 residues. Trimming removed 3 bases at V and 0 bases at J, with 11 bases between. Germline CDR1 and CDR2: MNHEY and SVGEGT. The CDR3 here is CASSYRRQANTGELFF. In nucleotides, the CDR3 is TGTGCCAGCAGTTATCGACGACAGGCGAACACCGGGGAGCTGTTTTTT.

CDR3 residues: CASSTSSRGYEQYV. For the CDR3, the DNA is TGTGCCAGCAGCACCTCAAGCCGGGGGTACGAGCAGTACGTC. V and J are TRBV3-1 and TRBJ2-7; D is possibly TRBD2 (6 bases). The length of the CDR3 is 14 residues. With 5 bases removed from V and 4 bases from J, the gap between germline ends came to 15 bases. Germline assignment: CDR1 LGHDT and CDR2 YNNKEL (reference sequence).

This clonotype was picked up a small number of times. The CDR3 loop is CASSFHRGDYGYTF. DNA of the CDR3: TGTGCCAGCAGCTTTCACAGGGGAGACTATGGCTACACCTTC. The chain joins TRBV5-5 to TRBJ1-2; TRBD1 matches at 7 bases. Germline V gives CDR1 SGHKS, CDR2 YYEKEE (reference sequence). The CDR3 totals 14 residues. The V gene end was trimmed by 2 bases and the J gene end by 3 bases; junction bases not matched to a gene: 4.

The J gene is TRBJ2-2, the V gene TRBV9; 9 nucleotides line up with TRBD1. CDR1 and CDR2 from the germline V gene are SGDLS and YYNGEE. This CDR3 contains 14 residues. The V and J ends lost 7 bases and 4 bases, in that order; junction bases with no gene match: 5. CDR3 sequence (DNA): TGTGCCAGCGCGGGACAGGGTGGCACCGGGGAGCTGTTTTTT. It yields the protein CASAGQGGTGELFF.

The V and J genes are TRBV4-1 and TRBJ2-1; TRBD1 or TRBD2 may be the D gene (6 bases each). Germline CDR1 MGHRA, CDR2 YSYEKL. The CDR3 spans 12 residues. Between the trimmed V and J ends, which lost 4 bases and 10 bases, there was a span of 11 bases. This CDR3 reads CASSPRGLEQFF. The DNA of the CDR3 is TGCGCCAGCAGCCCCCGGGGGCTAGAGCAGTTCTTC.

This clonotype occurred a few times. This CDR3 is CASPPGQDPGEQFF. CDR3 in DNA: TGTGCCAGCCCCCCGGGACAAGACCCTGGTGAGCAGTTCTTC. The chain uses TRBV2 and TRBJ2-1, with D tentatively TRBD1 (6 bases). Germline CDR1 is SNHLY and CDR2 is FYNNEI. Between the trimmed V and J ends, which lost 8 bases and 9 bases, there was a span of 20 bases. This CDR3 is built from 14 residues.

This clonotype was counted ten times or more. The chain employs TRBV5-1 and TRBJ2-5; 8 bases map to TRBD1. V lost 4 bases and J lost 2; bases outside the gene matches: 16. Germline V gives CDR1 SGHRS, CDR2 YFSETQ. CDR3 length: 18 amino acids. The CDR3 DNA is TGCGCCAGCAGCCTTGCGACGTACCGGGACAGGAGACAAGAGACCCAGTACTTC. Encoded protein: CASSLATYRDRRQETQYF. The full variable domain, its missing parts supplied by reference TRBV5-1 and TRBJ2-5, is KAGVTQTPRYLIKTRGQQVTLSCSPISGHRSVSWYQQTPGQGLQFLFEYFSETQRNKGNFPGRFSGRQFSNSRSEMNVSTLELGDSALYLCASSLATYRDRRQETQYFGPGTRLLVL.

The gene calls are TRBV7-9 and TRBJ2-3; D gene unclear. The ends were cut back, 3 bases at V and 4 bases at J, with 11 bases in the middle. Germline values: CDR1 SEHNR, CDR2 FQNEAQ (reference sequence). The CDR3 totals 14 residues. CDR3 loop: CASSFDLSADTQYF. DNA for the CDR3: TGTGCCAGCAGCTTCGACCTTTCGGCAGATACGCAGTATTTT.

The chain joins TRBV27 to TRBJ2-1; perhaps TRBD1 as D (5 bases). Germline lookup yields CDR1 MNHEY and CDR2 SMNVEV (reference sequence). V was shortened by 2 bases and J by 6 bases, with 11 bases between the two germline ends. The CDR3 covers 14 residues. The CDR3 reads CASSLQAGLNEQFF. Written as DNA, the CDR3 is TGTGCCAGCAGTTTACAGGCAGGGCTCAATGAGCAGTTCTTC.

This clonotype was found many times. V gene TRBV4-1 combines with J gene TRBJ2-1, with TRBD2 matching over 7 bases. V was pared by 1 base and J by 3 bases, with 12 bases of the junction left unmatched. The CDR3 contains 18 residues. The V gene's germline CDR1 is MGHRA and CDR2 YSYEKL. The CDR3 DNA reads TGCGCCAGCAGCCAAGCCAATACAGCGGGGATGGTCTACAATGAGCAGTTCTTC. It specifies CASSQANTAGMVYNEQFF.

This clonotype came up a few times. V is TRBV18 and J is TRBJ2-5; 8 nucleotides align to TRBD1. This CDR3 has 15 residues. J was trimmed by 1 base and V by 2 bases; bases with no gene match: 3. Germline assignment: CDR1 KGHSH and CDR2 LQKENI. The CDR3 bases are TGTGCCAGCTCACCAGGGACAGGCTTCCAAGAGACCCAGTACTTC. It specifies CASSPGTGFQETQYF.

The gene calls are TRBV15 and TRBJ1-1, with 9 bases that match TRBD1. With V trimmed by 8 bases and J by 4 bases, 11 bases remained unmatched. The CDR3 runs 15 residues. Germline CDR1 LNHNV, CDR2 YYDKDF (reference sequence). The CDR3 protein is CATSDRGGRGTEAFF. The CDR3 coding sequence is TGTGCCACCTCGGACAGGGGTGGACGGGGCACTGAAGCTTTCTTT.

The chain employs TRBV6-2 or TRBV6-3 and TRBJ2-2; D is ambiguous. The CDR3 is 11 residues long. Trimming stripped 7 bases from V and 6 bases from J, with 6 bases between. In germline, CDR1 is MNHEY, CDR2 SVGEGT. CDR3: CASTPSGELFF. The CDR3 DNA reads TGTGCCAGCACACCTTCCGGGGAGCTGTTTTTT.

The chain's CDR3 is CASRRTGLADTF. CDR3 DNA: TGTGCCAGCAGAAGGACAGGGCTGGCTGACACCTTC. The rearrangement links TRBV27 to TRBJ1-2; 8 nucleotides align to TRBD1. The CDR3 runs 12 residues. The junction had 9 bases not matched to a gene; V was cut back by 6 bases and J by 12 bases. Germline values: CDR1 MNHEY, CDR2 SMNVEV (reference sequence).

The chain is built from TRBV27 and TRBJ1-4; D perhaps matches TRBD1 (6 bases). V was pared by 5 bases and J by 11 bases, with 15 bases between. CDR1 MNHEY and CDR2 SMNVEV come from the germline V gene (reference sequence). This CDR3 is 13 amino acids long. CDR3 amino acids: CASSHTGTRKLFF. The CDR3 DNA follows: TGTGCCAGCAGTCATACAGGGACGAGGAAACTGTTTTTT.

This clonotype was detected a few times. The rearrangement links TRBV3-1 to TRBJ2-3, with 8 nucleotides matching TRBD2. Per the germline V gene, CDR1 is LGHDT and CDR2 is YNNKEL (reference sequence). The CDR3 runs to 15 residues. The J segment lost 1 base and the V segment lost 1 base, leaving 1 base of the junction unmatched. The CDR3, as DNA: TGTGCCAGCAGCCAAGCACTAGCGGGCACAGATACGCAGTATTTT. Its translation: CASSQALAGTDTQYF.

The table lists this clonotype with many counts. J is TRBJ2-3 and V is TRBV2; 9 positions agree with TRBD2. CDR1 and CDR2 (germline): SNHLY, FYNNEI. The trim removed 3 bases at V and 2 bases at J, leaving 9 bases unmatched. This CDR3 is 17 amino acids long. CDR3 region: CASSETLTGLATDTQYF. CDR3 in DNA: TGTGCCAGCAGTGAGACCTTGACGGGACTAGCCACAGATACGCAGTATTTT.

The chain joins TRBV12-3 or TRBV12-4 to TRBJ2-3; TRBD2 matches 8 bases. V was pared by 5 bases and J by 6 bases, with 7 bases of the junction left unmatched. CDR3 length: 14 amino acids. The CDR3: CASSLGTRADTQYF. DNA of the CDR3: TGTGCCAGCAGTCTGGGGACTAGAGCCGATACGCAGTATTTT.

The genes are TRBV4-1 and TRBJ2-3; D gene unclear. Trimming shortened V by 0 bases and J by 0 bases, and 13 bases separated the two germline ends. The CDR3 is made up of 17 amino acids. From germline, CDR1 is MGHRA and CDR2 YSYEKL. CDR3 amino acids: CASSQDVVGSSTDTQYF. The CDR3, as DNA: TGCGCCAGCAGCCAAGATGTTGTGGGATCTAGCACAGATACGCAGTATTTT.

This rearrangement joins TRBV12-3 or TRBV12-4 to TRBJ1-1, with D possibly being TRBD1 (5 bases). The CDR3 consists of 14 residues. V shed 3 bases and J shed 0 bases, with 8 bases lying between them. The CDR3 DNA is TGTGCCAGCAGTTTTGGGGGACTGAACACTGAAGCTTTCTTT. Encoded protein: CASSFGGLNTEAFF.

This clonotype was detected a few times. V usage is TRBV5-1 and J usage is TRBJ2-5; weak D call: TRBD1 (5 bases). Between the trimmed V and J ends, which lost 4 bases and 4 bases, there was a span of 17 bases. This CDR3 is built from 15 residues. CDR1 is SGHRS and CDR2 is YFSETQ in the germline V gene. The CDR3 protein is CASSNPGQGLETQYF. The CDR3 bases are TGCGCCAGCAGCAACCCGGGCCAGGGTTTAGAGACCCAGTACTTC.

The table lists this clonotype with many counts. This chain joins TRBV5-1 and TRBJ2-7, with TRBD1 identical over 9 bases. Per germline, CDR1 SGHRS and CDR2 YFSETQ. Trimming at V came to 4 bases and at J to 5 bases, leaving 10 bases not matched to a gene. The CDR3 sequence is 15 residues long. The CDR3 spells CASSPPGTGLHEQYF. The CDR3 nucleotides read TGCGCCAGCAGCCCTCCCGGGACAGGGTTACACGAGCAGTACTTC. The variable domain in full, with the rest retrieved from reference TRBV5-1 and TRBJ2-7, is KAGVTQTPRYLIKTRGQQVTLSCSPISGHRSVSWYQQTPGQGLQFLFEYFSETQRNKGNFPGRFSGRQFSNSRSEMNVSTLELGDSALYLCASSPPGTGLHEQYFGPGTRLTVT.

This chain links TRBV12-3 or TRBV12-4 with TRBJ2-7, with a tentative D call TRBD2 (5 bases). V was trimmed by 6 bases and J by 5 bases, leaving 20 bases between them. The CDR3 covers 15 residues. The CDR3 nucleotides are TGTGCCAGCAGGAAACCGGGGAGTAATTACGACGAGCAGTACTTC. Encoded protein: CASRKPGSNYDEQYF.